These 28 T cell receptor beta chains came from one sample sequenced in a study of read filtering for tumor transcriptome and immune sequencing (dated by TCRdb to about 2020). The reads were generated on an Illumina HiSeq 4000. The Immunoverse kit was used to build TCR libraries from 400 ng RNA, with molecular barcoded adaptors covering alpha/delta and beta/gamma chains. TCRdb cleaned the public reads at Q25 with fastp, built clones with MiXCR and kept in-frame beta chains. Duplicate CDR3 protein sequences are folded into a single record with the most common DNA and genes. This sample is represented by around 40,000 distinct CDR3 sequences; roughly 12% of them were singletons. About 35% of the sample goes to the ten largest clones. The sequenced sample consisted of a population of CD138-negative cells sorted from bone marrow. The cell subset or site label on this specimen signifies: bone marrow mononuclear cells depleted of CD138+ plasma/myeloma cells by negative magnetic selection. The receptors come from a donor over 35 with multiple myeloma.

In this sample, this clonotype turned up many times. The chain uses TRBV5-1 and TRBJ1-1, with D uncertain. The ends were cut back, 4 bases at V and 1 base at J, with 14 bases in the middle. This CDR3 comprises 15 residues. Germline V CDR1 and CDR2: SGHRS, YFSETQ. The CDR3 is CASSTAGVSNTEAFF. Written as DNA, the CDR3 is TGCGCCAGCAGCACGGCCGGGGTATCGAACACTGAAGCTTTCTTT.

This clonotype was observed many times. The CDR3 nucleotides are TGTGCCAGCAGCCTTGGACTTTTCACAGATACGCAGTATTTT. It encodes CASSLGLFTDTQYF. The chain has TRBV11-2 and TRBJ2-3, with D tentatively TRBD2 (5 bases). V lost 5 bases to trimming and J lost 2 bases, with 11 bases between them. This CDR3 is 14 amino acids long. Germline-derived CDR1 and CDR2 are SGHAT and FQNNGV.

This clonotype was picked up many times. The CDR3 nucleotides are TGTGCCAGCAGCGTTCTACCGGGACAGGGGGCCTACGAGCAGTACTTC. It is translated as CASSVLPGQGAYEQYF. This rearrangement joins TRBV7-2 to TRBJ2-7, with 11 bases that match TRBD1. Germline lookup yields CDR1 SGHTA and CDR2 FQGNSA. CDR3 length equals 16 residues. V shed 5 bases, J shed 2 bases, and the junction held 8 bases outside the gene matches.

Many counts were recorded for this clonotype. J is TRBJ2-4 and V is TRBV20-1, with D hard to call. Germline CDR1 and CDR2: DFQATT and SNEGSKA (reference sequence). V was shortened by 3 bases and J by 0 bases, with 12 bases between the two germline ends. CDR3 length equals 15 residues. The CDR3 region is CSASVLTIAKNIQYF. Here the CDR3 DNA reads TGCAGTGCTAGCGTCCTAACTATAGCCAAAAACATTCAGTACTTC.

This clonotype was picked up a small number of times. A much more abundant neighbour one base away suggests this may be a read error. The CDR3 nucleotides are TGTGCCAGCAGTTTGCCCCAATGGACCCAGCATTTT. Encoded protein: CASSLPQWTQHF. This chain links TRBV28 with TRBJ1-5; D gene unclear. Trimming took 3 bases from V and 11 from J, leaving 11 bases between them. The germline gives CDR1 MDHEN, CDR2 SYDVKM. This CDR3 spans 12 amino acids. The full variable domain, in which reference TRBV28 and TRBJ1-5 provide the parts outside the CDR3, is DVKVTQSSRYLVKRTGEKVFLECVQDMDHENMFWYRQDPGLGLRLIYFSYDVKMKEKGDIPEGYSVSREKKERFSLILESASTNQTSMYLCASSLPQWTQHFGDGTRLSIL.

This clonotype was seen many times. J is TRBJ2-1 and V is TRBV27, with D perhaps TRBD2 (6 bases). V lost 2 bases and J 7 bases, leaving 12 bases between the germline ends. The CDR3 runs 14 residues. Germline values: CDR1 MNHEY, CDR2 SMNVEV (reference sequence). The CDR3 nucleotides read TGTGCCAGCAGTTTAGGGCTAGCGAGGAATGAGCAGTTCTTC. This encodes CASSLGLARNEQFF.

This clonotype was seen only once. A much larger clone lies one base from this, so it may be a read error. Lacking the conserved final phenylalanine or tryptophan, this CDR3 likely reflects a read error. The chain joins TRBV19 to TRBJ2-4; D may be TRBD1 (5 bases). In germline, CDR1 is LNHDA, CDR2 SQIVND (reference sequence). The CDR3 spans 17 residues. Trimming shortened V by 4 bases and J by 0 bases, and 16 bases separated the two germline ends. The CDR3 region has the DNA TGTGCCAGTAGTACCCCCCCGTGGGGCTCAGCCAAAAACATTCAGTACTTA. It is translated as CASSTPPWGSAKNIQYL.

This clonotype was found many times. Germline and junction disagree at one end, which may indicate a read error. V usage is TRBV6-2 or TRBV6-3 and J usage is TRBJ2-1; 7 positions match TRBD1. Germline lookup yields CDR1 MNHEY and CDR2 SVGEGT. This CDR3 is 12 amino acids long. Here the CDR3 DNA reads TGTGCCAGCAGTTCCGACACGGGACAGAAGGCTTTC. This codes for CASSSDTGQKAF.

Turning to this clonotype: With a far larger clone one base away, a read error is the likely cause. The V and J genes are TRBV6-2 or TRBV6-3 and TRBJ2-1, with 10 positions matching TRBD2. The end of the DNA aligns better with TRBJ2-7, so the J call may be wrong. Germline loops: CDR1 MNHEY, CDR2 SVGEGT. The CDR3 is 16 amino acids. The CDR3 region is CASSEEASGGWNEQYF. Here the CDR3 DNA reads TGTGCCAGCAGTGAAGAGGCTAGCGGGGGTTGGAATGAGCAGTACTTC.

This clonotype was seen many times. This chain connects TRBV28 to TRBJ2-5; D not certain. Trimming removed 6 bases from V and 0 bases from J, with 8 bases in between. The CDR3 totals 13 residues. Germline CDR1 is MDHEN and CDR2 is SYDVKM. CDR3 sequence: CASSFRYQETQYF. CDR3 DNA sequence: TGTGCCAGCAGCTTTCGCTACCAAGAGACCCAGTACTTC. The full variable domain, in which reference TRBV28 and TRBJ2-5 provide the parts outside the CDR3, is DVKVTQSSRYLVKRTGEKVFLECVQDMDHENMFWYRQDPGLGLRLIYFSYDVKMKEKGDIPEGYSVSREKKERFSLILESASTNQTSMYLCASSFRYQETQYFGPGTRLLVL.

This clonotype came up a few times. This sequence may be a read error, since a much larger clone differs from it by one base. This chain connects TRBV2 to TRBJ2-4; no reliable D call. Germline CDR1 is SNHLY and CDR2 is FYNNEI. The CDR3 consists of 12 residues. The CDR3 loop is CARRQRSSGWDF. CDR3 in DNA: TGTGCCAGGAGGCAGAGAAGCTCGGGTTGGGACTTC.

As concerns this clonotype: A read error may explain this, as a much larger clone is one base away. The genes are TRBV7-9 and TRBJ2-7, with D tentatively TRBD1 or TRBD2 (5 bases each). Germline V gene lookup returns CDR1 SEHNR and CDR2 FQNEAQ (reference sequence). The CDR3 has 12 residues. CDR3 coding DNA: TGTGCCAGCGGTGGGAACGGGGACGAGCGGTACTTC. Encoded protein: CASGGNGDERYF.

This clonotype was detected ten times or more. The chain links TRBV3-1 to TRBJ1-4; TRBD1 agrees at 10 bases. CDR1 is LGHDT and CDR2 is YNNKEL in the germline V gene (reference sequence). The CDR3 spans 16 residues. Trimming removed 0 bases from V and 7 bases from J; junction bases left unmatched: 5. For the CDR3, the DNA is TGTGCCAGCAGCCAAGATCCGGGGACAGGGGCTGAAAAACTGTTTTTT. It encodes CASSQDPGTGAEKLFF.

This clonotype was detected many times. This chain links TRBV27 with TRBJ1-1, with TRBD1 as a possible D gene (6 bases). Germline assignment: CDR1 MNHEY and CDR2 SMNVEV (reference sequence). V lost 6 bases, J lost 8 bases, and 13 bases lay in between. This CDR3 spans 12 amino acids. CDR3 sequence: CASRAGTREAFF. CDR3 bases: TGTGCCAGCAGGGCCGGGACAAGAGAAGCTTTCTTT.

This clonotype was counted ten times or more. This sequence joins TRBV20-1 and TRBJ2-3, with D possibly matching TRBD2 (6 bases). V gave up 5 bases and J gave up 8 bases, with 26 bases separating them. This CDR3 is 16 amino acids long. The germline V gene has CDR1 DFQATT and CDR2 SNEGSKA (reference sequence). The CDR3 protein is CSASPLEGGFPFTQYF. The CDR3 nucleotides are TGCAGTGCTTCCCCCCTGGAGGGCGGTTTTCCTTTTACGCAGTATTTT.

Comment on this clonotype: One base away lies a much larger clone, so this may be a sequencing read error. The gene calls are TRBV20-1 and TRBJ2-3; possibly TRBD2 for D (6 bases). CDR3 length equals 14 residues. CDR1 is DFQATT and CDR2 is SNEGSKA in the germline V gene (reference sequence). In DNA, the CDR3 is TGCAGTGCTCATAAGGAGGGGCGCACAGATACGCAGTTTTTT. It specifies CSAHKEGRTDTQFF.

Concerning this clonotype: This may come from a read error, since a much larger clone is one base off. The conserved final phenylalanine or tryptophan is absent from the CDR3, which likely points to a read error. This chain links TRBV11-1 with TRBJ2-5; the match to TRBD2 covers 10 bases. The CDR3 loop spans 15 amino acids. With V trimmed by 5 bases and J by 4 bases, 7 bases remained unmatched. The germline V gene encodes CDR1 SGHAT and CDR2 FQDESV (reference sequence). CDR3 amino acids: CASSHGTSVRETQYS. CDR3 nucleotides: TGTGCCAGCAGCCATGGGACTAGCGTTCGAGAGACCCAGTACTCC.

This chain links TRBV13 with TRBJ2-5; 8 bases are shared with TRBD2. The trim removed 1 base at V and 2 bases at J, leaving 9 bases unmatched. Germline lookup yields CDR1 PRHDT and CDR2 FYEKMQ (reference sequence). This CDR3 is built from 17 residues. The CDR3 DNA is TGTGCCAGCAGCTTAGTGTCGGGGGGGCTCGGACAAGAGACCCAGTACTTC. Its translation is CASSLVSGGLGQETQYF.

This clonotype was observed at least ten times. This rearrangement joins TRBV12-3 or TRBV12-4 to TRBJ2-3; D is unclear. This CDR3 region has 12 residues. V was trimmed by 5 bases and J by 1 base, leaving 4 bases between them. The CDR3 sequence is CASSPRTDTQYF. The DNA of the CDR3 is TGTGCCAGCAGTCCCCGCACAGATACGCAGTATTTT.

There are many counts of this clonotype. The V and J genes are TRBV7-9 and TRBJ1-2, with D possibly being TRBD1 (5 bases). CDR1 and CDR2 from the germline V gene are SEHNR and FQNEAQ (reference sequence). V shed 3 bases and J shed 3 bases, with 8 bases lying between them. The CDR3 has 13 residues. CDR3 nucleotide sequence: TGTGCCAGCAGCTTCGGGGCCGACTATGGCTACACCTTC. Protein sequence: CASSFGADYGYTF.

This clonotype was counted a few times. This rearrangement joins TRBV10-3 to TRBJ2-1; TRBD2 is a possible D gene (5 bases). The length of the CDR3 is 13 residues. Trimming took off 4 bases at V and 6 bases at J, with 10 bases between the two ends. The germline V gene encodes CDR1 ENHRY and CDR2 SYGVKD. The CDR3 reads CAISAGVGNEQFF. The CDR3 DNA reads TGTGCCATCAGTGCCGGGGTAGGCAATGAGCAGTTCTTC.

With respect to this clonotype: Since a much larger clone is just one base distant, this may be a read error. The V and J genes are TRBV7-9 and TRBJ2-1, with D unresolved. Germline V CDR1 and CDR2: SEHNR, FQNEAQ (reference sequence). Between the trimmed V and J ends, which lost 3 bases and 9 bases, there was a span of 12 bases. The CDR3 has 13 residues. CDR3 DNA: TGTGCCAGCAGCTTGGATGCCACCGGTGAGCAGTTCTTC. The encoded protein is CASSLDATGEQFF.

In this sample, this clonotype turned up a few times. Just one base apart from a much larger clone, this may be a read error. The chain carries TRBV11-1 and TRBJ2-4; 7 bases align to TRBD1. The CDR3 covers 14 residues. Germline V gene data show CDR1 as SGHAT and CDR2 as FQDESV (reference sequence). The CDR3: CTSSPRGTENIQYF. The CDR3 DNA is TGTACCAGCAGCCCTAGGGGGACAGAAAACATTCAGTACTTC. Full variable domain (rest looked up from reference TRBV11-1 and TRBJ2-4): EAEVAQSPRYKITEKSQAVAFWCDPISGHATLYWYRQILGQGPELLVQFQDESVVDDSQLPKDRFSAERLKGVDSTLKIQPAELGDSAMYLCTSSPRGTENIQYFGAGTRLSVL.

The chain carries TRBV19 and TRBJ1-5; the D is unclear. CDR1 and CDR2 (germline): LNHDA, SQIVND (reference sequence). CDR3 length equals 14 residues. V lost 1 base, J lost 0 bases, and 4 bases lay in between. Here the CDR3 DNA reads TGTGCCAGTAGTATAGGGGATAGCAATCAGCCCCAGCATTTT. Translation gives CASSIGDSNQPQHF.

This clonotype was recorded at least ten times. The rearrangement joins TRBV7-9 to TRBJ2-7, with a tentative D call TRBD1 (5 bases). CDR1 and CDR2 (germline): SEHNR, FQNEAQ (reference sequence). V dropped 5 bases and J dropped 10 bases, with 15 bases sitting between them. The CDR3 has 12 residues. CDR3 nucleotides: TGTGCCAGCAGCCCGGACAACCCATTCCAGTACTTC. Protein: CASSPDNPFQYF.

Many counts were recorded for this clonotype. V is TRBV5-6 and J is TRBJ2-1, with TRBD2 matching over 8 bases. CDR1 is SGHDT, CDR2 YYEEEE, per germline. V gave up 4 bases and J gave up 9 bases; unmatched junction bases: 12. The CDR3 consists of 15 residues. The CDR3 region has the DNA TGTGCCAGCAGCCCCACCGGGACTAGATTCAGTGAGCAGTTCTTC. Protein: CASSPTGTRFSEQFF.

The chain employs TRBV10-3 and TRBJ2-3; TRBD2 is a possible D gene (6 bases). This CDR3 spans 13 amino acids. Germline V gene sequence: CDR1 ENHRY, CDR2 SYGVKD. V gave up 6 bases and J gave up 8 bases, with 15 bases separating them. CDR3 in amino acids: CAISGAPGGTQYF. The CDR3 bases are TGTGCCATCAGCGGAGCCCCCGGGGGTACGCAGTATTTT.

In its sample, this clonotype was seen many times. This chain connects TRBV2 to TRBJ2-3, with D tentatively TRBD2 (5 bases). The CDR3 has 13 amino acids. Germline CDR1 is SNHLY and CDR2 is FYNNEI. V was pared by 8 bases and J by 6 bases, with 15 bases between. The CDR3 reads CASLIEGLDTQYF. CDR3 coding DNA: TGTGCCAGCCTTATAGAGGGTCTGGATACGCAGTATTTT.